Listed below are T cell receptor beta chains from one sample, sequenced in a study of blood T cells in healthy people across ages. MiXCR, applied by TCRdb to the 5' RACE reads, yields one record per CDR3 protein. Among hundreds of thousands of distinct CDR3 sequences listed, under 30% were seen once. The source material was blood. The receptors here all came from an elderly woman in good health. The CDR3 runs from the conserved cysteine through the conserved F or W. Each record gives: D gene, clone size, J gene, V gene, CDR3 DNA, CDR3 protein. A D gene is named only where the DNA matches it firmly. For some rows the clone size is stated as once, few or many, or as a class when expanded; others skip it.

D: TRBD1
size: -
J: TRBJ1-2
V: TRBV6-1
DNA: TGTGCCAGCAGTGAACTCCAGGGGGGCTATGGCTACACCTTC
CDR3: CASSELQGGYGYTF

D: -
size: many
J: TRBJ1-1
V: TRBV11-1
DNA: TGTGCCAGCAGCTCCTCCGGAAGGGGCCGCACACAAGCTTTCTTT
CDR3: CASSSSGRGRTQAFF

D: TRBD1
size: many
J: TRBJ1-2
V: TRBV12-3/TRBV12-4
DNA: TGTGCCAGCAGCCGGGGAGGGGGCGCGCGGGGAGAAAATGGCTACACCTTC
CDR3: CASSRGGGARGENGYTF

D: TRBD2
size: many
J: TRBJ2-3
V: TRBV7-2
DNA: TGTGCCAGCAGCTTAGAAGGCGGGGGGGCCAGAGATACGCAGTATTTT
CDR3: CASSLEGGGARDTQYF

D: -
size: few
J: TRBJ1-5
V: TRBV6-2/TRBV6-3
DNA: TGTGCCAGCAACCCATTACTCGGACCTAGCCTGGTTGCGGATCAGCCCCAGCATTTT
CDR3: CASNPLLGPSLVADQPQHF

D: -
size: few
J: TRBJ2-3
V: TRBV7-2
DNA: TGTGCCAGCAGCTTATACCGGGGTGCCGCGGATACGCAGTATTTT
CDR3: CASSLYRGAADTQYF

D: -
size: -
J: TRBJ1-6
V: TRBV12-3/TRBV12-4
DNA: TGTGACAGCAGACTCAGGGGCCGCCCGGATTCACCCCTCCACTTT
CDR3: CDSRLRGRPDSPLHF

D: -
size: few
J: TRBJ2-7
V: TRBV28
DNA: TGTGCCAGCAGGGGGGTGTACTACGAGCAGTACTTC
CDR3: CASRGVYYEQYF

D: TRBD2
size: many
J: TRBJ2-1
V: TRBV12-3/TRBV12-4
DNA: TGTGCCAGCATCCTTTCCAGCGGGGGGGCGAGGAATGAGCAGTTCTTC
CDR3: CASILSSGGARNEQFF

D: TRBD2
size: many
J: TRBJ2-5
V: TRBV7-2
DNA: TGTGCCAGCAGCTTAGTCGGGACGACTAGCGGCGTAGGAGAGACCCAGTACTTC
CDR3: CASSLVGTTSGVGETQYF